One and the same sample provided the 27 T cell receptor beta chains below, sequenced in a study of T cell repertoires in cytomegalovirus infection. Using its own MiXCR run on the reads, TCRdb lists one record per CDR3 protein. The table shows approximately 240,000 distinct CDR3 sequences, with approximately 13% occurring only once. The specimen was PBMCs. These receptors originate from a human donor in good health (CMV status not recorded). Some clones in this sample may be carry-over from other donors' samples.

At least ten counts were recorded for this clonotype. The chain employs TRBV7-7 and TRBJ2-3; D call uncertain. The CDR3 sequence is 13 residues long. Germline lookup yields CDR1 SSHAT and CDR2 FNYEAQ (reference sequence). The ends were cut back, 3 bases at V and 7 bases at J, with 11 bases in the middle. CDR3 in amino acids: CASSFSQLHTQYF. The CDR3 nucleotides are TGTGCCAGCAGCTTCTCACAGCTACATACGCAGTATTTT.

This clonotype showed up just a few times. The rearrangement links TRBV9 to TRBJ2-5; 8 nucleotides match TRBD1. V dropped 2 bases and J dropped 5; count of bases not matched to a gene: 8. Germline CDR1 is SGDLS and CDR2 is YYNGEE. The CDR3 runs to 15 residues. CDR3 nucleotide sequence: TGTGCCAGCAGCGTCGGACAGGGCAACATGGAGACCCAGTACTTC. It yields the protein CASSVGQGNMETQYF.

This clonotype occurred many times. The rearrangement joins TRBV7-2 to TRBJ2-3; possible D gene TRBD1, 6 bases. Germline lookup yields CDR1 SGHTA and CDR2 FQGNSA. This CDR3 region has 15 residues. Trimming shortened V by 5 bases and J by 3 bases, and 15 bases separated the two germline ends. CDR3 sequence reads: CASSPQRGFTDTQYF. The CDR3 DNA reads TGTGCCAGCAGCCCACAGAGGGGGTTTACAGATACGCAGTATTTT.

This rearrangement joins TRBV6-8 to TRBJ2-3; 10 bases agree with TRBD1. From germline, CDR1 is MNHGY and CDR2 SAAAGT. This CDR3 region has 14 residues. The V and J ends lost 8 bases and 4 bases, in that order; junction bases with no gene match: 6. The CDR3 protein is CASGLGQGADTQYF. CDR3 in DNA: TGTGCCAGCGGGCTCGGACAGGGGGCAGATACGCAGTATTTT.

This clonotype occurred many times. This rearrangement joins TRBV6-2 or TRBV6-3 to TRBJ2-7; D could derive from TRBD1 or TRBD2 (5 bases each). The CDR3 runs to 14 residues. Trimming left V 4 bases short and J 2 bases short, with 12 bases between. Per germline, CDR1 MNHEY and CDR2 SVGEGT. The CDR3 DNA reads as TGTGCCAGCAGTTTTACTCAGGGAGCCTACGAGCAGTACTTC. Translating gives CASSFTQGAYEQYF.

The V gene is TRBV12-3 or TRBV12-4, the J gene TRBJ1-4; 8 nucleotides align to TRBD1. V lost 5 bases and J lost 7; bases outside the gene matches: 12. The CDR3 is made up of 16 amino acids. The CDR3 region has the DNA TGTGCCAGCAGTCCCTCCCTGACAGGGGTTTCTGAAAAACTGTTTTTT. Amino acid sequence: CASSPSLTGVSEKLFF.

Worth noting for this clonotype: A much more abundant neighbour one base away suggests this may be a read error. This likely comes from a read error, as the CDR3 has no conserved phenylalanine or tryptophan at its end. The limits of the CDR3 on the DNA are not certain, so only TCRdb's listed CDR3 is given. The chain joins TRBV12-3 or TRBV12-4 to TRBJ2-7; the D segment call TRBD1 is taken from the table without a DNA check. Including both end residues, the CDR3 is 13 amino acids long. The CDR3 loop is CASSLDRARGEYY.

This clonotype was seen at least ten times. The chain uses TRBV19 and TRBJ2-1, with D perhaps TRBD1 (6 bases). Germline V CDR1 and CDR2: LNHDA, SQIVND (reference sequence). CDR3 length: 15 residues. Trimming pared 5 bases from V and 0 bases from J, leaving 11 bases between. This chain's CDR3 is CASSFRQVSYNEQFF. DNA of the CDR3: TGTGCCAGTAGTTTCCGACAGGTCTCCTACAATGAGCAGTTCTTC.

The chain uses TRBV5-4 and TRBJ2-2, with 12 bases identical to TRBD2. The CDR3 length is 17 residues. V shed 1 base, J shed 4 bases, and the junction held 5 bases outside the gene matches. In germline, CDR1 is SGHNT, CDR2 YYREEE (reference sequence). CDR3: CASSLSGLAGRTGELFF. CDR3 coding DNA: TGTGCCAGCAGCTTGTCGGGACTAGCGGGTCGCACCGGGGAGCTGTTTTTT.

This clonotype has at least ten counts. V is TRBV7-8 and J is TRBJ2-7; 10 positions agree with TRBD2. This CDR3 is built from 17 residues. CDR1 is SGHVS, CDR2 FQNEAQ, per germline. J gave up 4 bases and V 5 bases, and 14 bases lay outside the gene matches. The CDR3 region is CASSLQPGLAIRYEQYF. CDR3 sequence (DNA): TGTGCCAGCAGCCTTCAACCGGGACTAGCGATACGATACGAGCAGTACTTC.

CDR3 sequence reads: CASPLGQGLFGYTF. The CDR3, as DNA: TGCGCCAGCCCTCTGGGACAGGGCCTTTTCGGCTACACCTTC. V and J are TRBV5-1 and TRBJ1-2; 9 nucleotides match TRBD1. Trimming took 7 bases from V and 8 from J; bases not matched to a gene: 12. The CDR3 is made up of 14 amino acids. The germline V gene encodes CDR1 SGHRS and CDR2 YFSETQ. Drawing the rest from reference TRBV5-1 and TRBJ1-2, the complete variable domain is KAGVTQTPRYLIKTRGQQVTLSCSPISGHRSVSWYQQTPGQGLQFLFEYFSETQRNKGNFPGRFSGRQFSNSRSEMNVSTLELGDSALYLCASPLGQGLFGYTFGSGTRLTVV.

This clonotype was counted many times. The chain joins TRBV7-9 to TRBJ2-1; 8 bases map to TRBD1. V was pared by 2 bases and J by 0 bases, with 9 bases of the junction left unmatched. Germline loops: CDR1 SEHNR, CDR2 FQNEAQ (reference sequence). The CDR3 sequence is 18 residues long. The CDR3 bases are TGTGCCAGCAGCTTAAGGACAGGGCCGGGGAGCTCCTACAATGAGCAGTTCTTC. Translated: CASSLRTGPGSSYNEQFF.

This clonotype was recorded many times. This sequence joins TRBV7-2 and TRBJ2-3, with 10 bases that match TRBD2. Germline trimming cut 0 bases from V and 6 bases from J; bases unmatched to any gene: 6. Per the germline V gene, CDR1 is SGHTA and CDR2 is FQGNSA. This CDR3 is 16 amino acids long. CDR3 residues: CASSLAASGGRDTQYF. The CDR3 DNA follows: TGTGCCAGCAGCTTAGCAGCTAGCGGGGGACGTGATACGCAGTATTTT.

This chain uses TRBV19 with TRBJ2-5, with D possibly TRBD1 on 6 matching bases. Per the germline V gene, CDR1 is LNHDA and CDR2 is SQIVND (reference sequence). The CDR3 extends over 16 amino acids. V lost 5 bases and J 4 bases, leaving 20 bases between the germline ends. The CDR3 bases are TGTGCCAGTAGTCCACAAAGACAGGTTGGGGGAGAGACCCAGTACTTC. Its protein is CASSPQRQVGGETQYF.

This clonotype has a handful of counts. This CDR3 reads CASRLGGGGSEKLFF. CDR3 DNA: TGTGCCAGCAGGCTAGGAGGAGGGGGCAGTGAAAAACTGTTTTTT. This chain connects TRBV28 to TRBJ1-4, with TRBD1 identical over 7 bases. Germline CDR1 reads MDHEN; CDR2 reads SYDVKM. Germline trimming cut 6 bases from V and 7 bases from J; bases unmatched to any gene: 11. The CDR3 contains 15 residues.

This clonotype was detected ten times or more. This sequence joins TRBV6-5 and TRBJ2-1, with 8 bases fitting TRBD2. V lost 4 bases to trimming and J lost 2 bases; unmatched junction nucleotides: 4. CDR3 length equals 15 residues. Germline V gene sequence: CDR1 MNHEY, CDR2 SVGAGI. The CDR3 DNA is TGTGCCAGCAGTTCTCTAGCGGGCCCCTACAATGAGCAGTTCTTC. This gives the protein CASSSLAGPYNEQFF.

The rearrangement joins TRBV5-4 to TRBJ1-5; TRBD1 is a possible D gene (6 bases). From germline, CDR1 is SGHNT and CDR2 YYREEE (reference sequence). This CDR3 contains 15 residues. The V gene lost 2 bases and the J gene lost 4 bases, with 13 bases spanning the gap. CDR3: CASSFDGQKNQPQHF. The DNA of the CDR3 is TGTGCCAGCAGCTTTGATGGACAGAAAAATCAGCCCCAGCATTTT.

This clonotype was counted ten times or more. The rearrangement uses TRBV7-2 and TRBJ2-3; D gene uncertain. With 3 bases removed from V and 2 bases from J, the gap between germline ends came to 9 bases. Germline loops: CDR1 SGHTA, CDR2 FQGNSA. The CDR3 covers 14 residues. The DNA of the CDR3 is TGTGCCAGCAGCTTTGCAGACCACACAGATACGCAGTATTTT. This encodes CASSFADHTDTQYF.

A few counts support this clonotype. The CDR3 DNA reads TGTGCCAGCAGCCAAGAAGCGGGGACTAGTTCAGATACGCAGTATTTT. The encoded protein is CASSQEAGTSSDTQYF. V gene TRBV3-1 combines with J gene TRBJ2-3; TRBD2 aligns across 8 bases. This CDR3 contains 16 residues. V lost 0 bases to trimming and J lost 4 bases; unmatched junction nucleotides: 6. The germline V gene has CDR1 LGHDT and CDR2 YNNKEL (reference sequence).

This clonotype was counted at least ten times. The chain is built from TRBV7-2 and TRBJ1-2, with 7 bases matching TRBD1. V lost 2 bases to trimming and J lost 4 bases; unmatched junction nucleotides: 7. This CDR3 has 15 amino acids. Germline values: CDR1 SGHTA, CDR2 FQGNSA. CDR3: CASSLLRDSRYGYTF. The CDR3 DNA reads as TGTGCCAGCAGCTTATTGAGGGACAGCCGCTATGGCTACACCTTC. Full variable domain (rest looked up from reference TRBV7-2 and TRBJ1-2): GAGVSQSPSNKVTEKGKDVELRCDPISGHTALYWYRQSLGQGLEFLIYFQGNSAPDKSGLPSDRFSAERTGGSVSTLTIQRTQQEDSAVYLCASSLLRDSRYGYTFGSGTRLTVV.

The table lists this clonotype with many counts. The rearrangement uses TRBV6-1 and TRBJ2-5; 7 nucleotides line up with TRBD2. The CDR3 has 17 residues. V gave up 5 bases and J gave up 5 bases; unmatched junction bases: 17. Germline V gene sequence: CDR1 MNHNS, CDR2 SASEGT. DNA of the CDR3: TGTGCCAGCAGTAACCCAGGACGGGGCGGGAGCCGGGAGACCCAGTACTTC. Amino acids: CASSNPGRGGSRETQYF.

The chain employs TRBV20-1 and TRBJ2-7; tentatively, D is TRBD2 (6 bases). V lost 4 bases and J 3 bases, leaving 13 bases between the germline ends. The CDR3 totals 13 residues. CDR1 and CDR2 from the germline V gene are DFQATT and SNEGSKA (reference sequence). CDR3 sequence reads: CSAIRRDGYEQYF. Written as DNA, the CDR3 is TGCAGTGCTATTCGGCGGGACGGCTACGAGCAGTACTTC.

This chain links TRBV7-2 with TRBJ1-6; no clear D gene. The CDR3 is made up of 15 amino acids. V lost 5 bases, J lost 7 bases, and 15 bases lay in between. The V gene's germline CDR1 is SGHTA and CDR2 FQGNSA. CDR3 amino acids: CASSLQIISNSPLHF. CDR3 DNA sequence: TGTGCCAGCAGCCTGCAGATAATATCGAATTCACCCCTCCACTTT.

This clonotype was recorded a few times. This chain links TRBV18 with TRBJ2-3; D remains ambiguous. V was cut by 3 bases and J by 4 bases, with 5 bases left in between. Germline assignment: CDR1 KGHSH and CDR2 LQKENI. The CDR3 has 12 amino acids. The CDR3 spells CASSPFSDTQYF. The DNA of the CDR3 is TGTGCCAGCTCACCCTTTTCAGATACGCAGTATTTT.

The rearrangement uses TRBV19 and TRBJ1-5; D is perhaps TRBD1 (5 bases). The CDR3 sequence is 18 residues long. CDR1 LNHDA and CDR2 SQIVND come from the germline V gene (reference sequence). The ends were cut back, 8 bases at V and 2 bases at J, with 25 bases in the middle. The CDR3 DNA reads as TGTGCCAGTTGCCGGGCAGGGCTTGGTACTCCGGGCAATCAGCCCCAGCATTTT. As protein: CASCRAGLGTPGNQPQHF.

The CDR3 here is CATEVAGSYEQYF. CDR3 nucleotide sequence: TGTGCCACCGAGGTGGCGGGATCTTACGAGCAGTACTTC. The rearrangement uses TRBV10-3 and TRBJ2-7; D might be TRBD2 (6 bases). The CDR3 spans 13 residues. The germline V and J ends were trimmed by 10 bases and 4 bases, with 17 bases remaining between them. Per the germline V gene, CDR1 is ENHRY and CDR2 is SYGVKD.

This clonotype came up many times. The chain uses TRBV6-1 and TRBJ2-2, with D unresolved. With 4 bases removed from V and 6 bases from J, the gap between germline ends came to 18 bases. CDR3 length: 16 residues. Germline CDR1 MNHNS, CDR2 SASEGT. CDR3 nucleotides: TGTGCCAGCAGTGCAAGGGCCTTCCTACCACCCGGGGAGCTGTTTTTT. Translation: CASSARAFLPPGELFF.